This TCR beta chain was identified during a study of blood T cell repertoires in COVID-19. The overall study: Spain, Italy and the United States supplied samples that represented acute and convalescent COVID-19. From T cells, B-cell-depleted T cells, or PBMCs came the material, which was cDNA or gDNA.

Libraries were prepared by immunoSEQ multiplex PCR; TCRdb keeps only in-frame clonotypes and omits some of them. The sample lists about 120,000 clones; around 87% were seen once. CDR3 size: 14 residues. Germline-derived CDR1 and CDR2 are MDHEN and SYDVKM. Deletions cut 5 bases from V and 1 base from J, with 11 bases between. The rearrangement uses TRBV28 and TRBJ1-1; D is undetermined. This receptor was obtained from a woman aged 65 to 85 with acute or convalescent COVID-19. The specimen sequenced was peripheral blood. CDR3 in amino acids: CASSPMTRNTEAFF. The CDR3 nucleotides are TGTGCCAGCAGTCCTATGACTCGGAACACTGAAGCTTTCTTT.